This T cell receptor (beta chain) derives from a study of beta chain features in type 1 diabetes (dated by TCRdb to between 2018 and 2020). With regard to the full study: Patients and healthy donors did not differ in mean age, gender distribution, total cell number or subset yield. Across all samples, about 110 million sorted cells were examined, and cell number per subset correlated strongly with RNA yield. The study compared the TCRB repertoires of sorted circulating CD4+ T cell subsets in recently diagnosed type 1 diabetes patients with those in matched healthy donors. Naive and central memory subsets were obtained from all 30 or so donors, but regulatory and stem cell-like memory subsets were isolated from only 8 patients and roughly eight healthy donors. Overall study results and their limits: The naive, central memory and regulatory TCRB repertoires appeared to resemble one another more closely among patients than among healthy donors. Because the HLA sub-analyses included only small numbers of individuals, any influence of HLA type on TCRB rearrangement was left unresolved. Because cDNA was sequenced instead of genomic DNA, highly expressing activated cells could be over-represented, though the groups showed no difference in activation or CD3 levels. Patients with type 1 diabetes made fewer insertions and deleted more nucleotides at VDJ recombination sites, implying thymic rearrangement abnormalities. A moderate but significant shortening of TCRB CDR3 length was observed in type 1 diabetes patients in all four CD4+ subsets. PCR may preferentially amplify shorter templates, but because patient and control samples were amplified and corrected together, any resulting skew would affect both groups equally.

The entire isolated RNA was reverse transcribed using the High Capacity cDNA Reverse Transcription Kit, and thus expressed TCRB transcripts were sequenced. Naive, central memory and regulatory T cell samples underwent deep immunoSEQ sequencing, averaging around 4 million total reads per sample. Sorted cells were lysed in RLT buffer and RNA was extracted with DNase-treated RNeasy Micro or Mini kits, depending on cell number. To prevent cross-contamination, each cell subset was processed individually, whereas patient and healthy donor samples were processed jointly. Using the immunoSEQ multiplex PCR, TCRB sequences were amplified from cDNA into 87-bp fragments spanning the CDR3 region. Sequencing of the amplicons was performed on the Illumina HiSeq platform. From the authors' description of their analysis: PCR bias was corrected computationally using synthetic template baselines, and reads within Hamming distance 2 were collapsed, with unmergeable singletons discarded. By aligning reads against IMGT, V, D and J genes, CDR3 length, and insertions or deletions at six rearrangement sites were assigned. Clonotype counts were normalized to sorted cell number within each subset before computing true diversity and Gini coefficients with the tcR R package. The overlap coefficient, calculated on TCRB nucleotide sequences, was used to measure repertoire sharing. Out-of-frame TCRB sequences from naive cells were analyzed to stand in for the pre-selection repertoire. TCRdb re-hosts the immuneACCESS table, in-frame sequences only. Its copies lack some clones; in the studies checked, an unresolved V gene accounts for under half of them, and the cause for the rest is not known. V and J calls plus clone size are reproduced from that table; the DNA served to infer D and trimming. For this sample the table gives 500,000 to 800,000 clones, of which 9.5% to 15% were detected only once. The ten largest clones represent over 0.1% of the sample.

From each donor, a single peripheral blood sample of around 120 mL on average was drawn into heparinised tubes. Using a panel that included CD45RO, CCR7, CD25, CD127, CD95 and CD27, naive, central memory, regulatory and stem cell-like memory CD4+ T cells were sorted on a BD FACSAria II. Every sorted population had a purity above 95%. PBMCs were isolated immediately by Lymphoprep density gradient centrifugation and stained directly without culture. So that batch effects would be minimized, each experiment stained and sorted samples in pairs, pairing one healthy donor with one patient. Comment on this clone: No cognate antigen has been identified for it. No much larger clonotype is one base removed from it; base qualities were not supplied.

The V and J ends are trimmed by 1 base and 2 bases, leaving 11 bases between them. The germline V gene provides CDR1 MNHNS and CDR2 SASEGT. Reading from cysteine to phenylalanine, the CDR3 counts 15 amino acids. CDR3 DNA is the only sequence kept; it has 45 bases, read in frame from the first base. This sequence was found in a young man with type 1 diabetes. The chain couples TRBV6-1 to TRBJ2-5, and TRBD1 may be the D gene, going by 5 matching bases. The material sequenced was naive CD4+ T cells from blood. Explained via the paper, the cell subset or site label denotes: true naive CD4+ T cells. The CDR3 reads CASSEGSAGQETQYF. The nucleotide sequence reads TGTGCCAGCAGTGAAGGTTCGGCAGGGCAAGAGACCCAGTACTTC.